These 29 T cell receptor beta chains were all obtained from the same sample, sequenced in a study of T cell clonality in common variable immunodeficiency. Clones were sequenced by immunoSEQ multiplex PCR, and TCRdb holds only the in-frame ones, with some missing. Altogether tens of thousands of clones were found in the sample, and no singletons occur. The specimen was peripheral blood mononuclear cells. Every receptor here comes from a person between 18 and 75 years old in good health.

In this sample, this clone turned up many times. The read comes to an end 3 residues before the CDR3 does, leaving the germline J gene to fill in the end. This chain links TRBV19 with TRBJ2-1, with 13 positions matching TRBD2. This CDR3 has 14 residues. Unmatched junction bases numbered 8, after V lost 10 bases and J lost 8 bases. Germline CDR1 reads LNHDA; CDR2 reads SQIVND (reference sequence). The CDR3 spells CATIGLAGDDEQFF. The DNA read from the CDR3 is TGTGCCACCATCGGACTAGCGGGAGATGATGAG.

In this sample, this clone turned up many times. The read ends 3 residues early relative to the CDR3; the germline J gene fills the gap. In the same sample, other DNA sequences code for this CDR3. This chain connects TRBV5-4 to TRBJ2-1, with 7 positions matching TRBD2. The CDR3 runs 15 residues. Losses at the gene ends were 1 base for V and 4 bases for J; bases not matched to a gene: 5. CDR1 and CDR2 from the germline V gene are SGHNT and YYREEE (reference sequence). The part of the CDR3 DNA that was read is TGTGCCAGCAGCTTGAGGACTAGTGGGTACAATGAG. Protein product: CASSLRTSGYNE. The entire CDR3 protein reads CASSLRTSGYNEQFF.

The sample holds many counts of this clone. Partial CDR3 DNA: TGTGCCAGCAGTTACCCTTCGCGCGGTCGTTTAAAAGATACG. This codes for CASSYPSRGRLKDT. In full, the CDR3 is CASSYPSRGRLKDTQYF. V and J are TRBV6-2 or TRBV6-3 and TRBJ2-3; D is ambiguous. Read coverage stops 3 residues before the CDR3 terminus; the germline J gene supplies the remainder. The V end was cut by 2 bases, the J end by 5 bases, with 20 bases between. The V gene's germline CDR1 is MNHEY and CDR2 SVGEGT. CDR3 length: 17 amino acids.

This clone was seen at least ten times. The read ends 3 residues before the CDR3 terminus; that terminus is restored from the germline J gene. The chain carries TRBV18 and TRBJ1-4; D is undetermined. The germline V and J ends were trimmed by 3 bases and 8 bases, with 10 bases remaining between them. This CDR3 is 13 amino acids long. Germline CDR1 KGHSH, CDR2 LQKENI. The CDR3 spells CASSPPPGEKLFF. The covered CDR3 bases are TGTGCCAGCTCACCGCCTCCGGGGGAAAAA.

The sample holds many counts of this clone. The read finishes 3 residues shy of the CDR3 end, and the germline J gene is used to complete it. The V call is TRBV4-1, the J call TRBJ2-1; no clear D. Germline loops: CDR1 MGHRA, CDR2 YSYEKL. V gave up 1 base and J gave up 3 bases, with 13 bases separating them. The CDR3 runs 16 residues. The sequenced part of the CDR3 DNA is TGCGCCAGCAGCCAAGGGGCCCAGCAGAACTACAATGAG. It translates to CASSQGAQQNYNE. The full CDR3 sequence reads CASSQGAQQNYNEQFF.

This clone was found many times. The read halts 3 residues ahead of the CDR3 end, with the missing end drawn from the germline J gene. The rearrangement uses TRBV20-1 and TRBJ1-1; D might be TRBD1 (5 bases). With 7 bases removed from V and 0 bases from J, the gap between germline ends came to 15 bases. Per germline, CDR1 DFQATT and CDR2 SNEGSKA (reference sequence). The CDR3 loop spans 14 amino acids. CDR3 DNA (partial): TGCAGTGTTACACAAGGGACTTTGAACACTGAA. Amino acids: CSVTQGTLNTE. Given in full, the CDR3 is CSVTQGTLNTEAFF.

This clone was found many times. The sequence runs out 3 residues before the end of the CDR3; the remainder is reconstructed from the germline J gene. The rearrangement joins TRBV7-2 to TRBJ1-4; D possibly corresponds to TRBD1 (5 bases). Trimming pared 1 base from V and 3 bases from J, leaving 9 bases between. The CDR3 extends over 15 amino acids. CDR1 SGHTA and CDR2 FQGNSA come from the germline V gene. CDR3 sequence: CASSLGGGANEKLFF. CDR3 DNA (partial): TGTGCCAGCAGCTTAGGGGGAGGGGCTAATGAAAAA.

This clone was counted many times. The read is 3 residues too short to cover the CDR3 end, so that end is filled in from the germline J gene. The rearrangement links TRBV10-2 to TRBJ2-1; D uncertain. The ends were cut back, 2 bases at V and 7 bases at J, with 9 bases in the middle. CDR3 length equals 13 residues. Germline CDR1 and CDR2: WSHSY and SAAADI. CDR3 sequence: CASSEALWNEQFF. CDR3 DNA (partial): TGCGCCAGCAGTGAGGCCCTATGGAATGAG.

This clone was seen at least ten times. The CDR3 end lies 3 residues beyond the end of the read and is filled in from the germline J gene. The chain links TRBV5-4 to TRBJ1-6; 10 bases agree with TRBD1. After removal of 4 bases from V and 9 bases from J, the junction contained 7 bases not matched to a gene. There are 15 residues in the CDR3. Germline V CDR1 and CDR2: SGHNT, YYREEE (reference sequence). The DNA read from the CDR3 is TGTGCCAGCAGCGGCCCCCGGACAGGGGGTTCACCC. It yields the protein CASSGPRTGGSP. In full, the CDR3 is CASSGPRTGGSPLHF.

This clone was counted ten times or more. The read ends 3 residues before the CDR3 terminus; that terminus is restored from the germline J gene. The chain is built from TRBV5-1 and TRBJ2-5; 8 bases are a match to TRBD1. This CDR3 has 16 amino acids. V dropped 4 bases and J dropped 0; count of bases not matched to a gene: 8. Germline values: CDR1 SGHRS, CDR2 YFSETQ. CDR3 bases read: TGCGCCAGCAGCGTTCAGGGGGCGCTGAACCAAGAGACC. Translated, it gives CASSVQGALNQET. The whole CDR3 region reads CASSVQGALNQETQYF.

This clone has at least ten counts. The CDR3 loop reads CATSIDRFSGNTIYF. CDR3 bases read: TGTGCCACCAGCATCGACAGATTCTCTGGAAACACC. The chain combines TRBV15 with TRBJ1-3; a possible D gene is TRBD1 (5 bases). The CDR3 is cut off 3 residues early in the read; its end comes from the germline J gene. CDR1 is LNHNV and CDR2 is YYDKDF in the germline V gene (reference sequence). Trimming pared 4 bases from V and 0 bases from J, leaving 10 bases between. The CDR3 covers 15 residues.

This clone was recorded many times. The CDR3 DNA, read in part, is TGCGCCAGCAGCTTTGGCGGGGGGGGGACGAGGAAATCCTACGAG. It specifies CASSFGGGGTRKSYE. The CDR3, in full, reads CASSFGGGGTRKSYEQYF. V gene TRBV5-1 combines with J gene TRBJ2-7; 9 bases align to TRBD2. The read terminates 3 residues before the CDR3 end, so the remaining end is supplied by the germline J gene. The V gene end was trimmed by 2 bases and the J gene end by 1 base; junction bases not matched to a gene: 13. CDR1 SGHRS and CDR2 YFSETQ come from the germline V gene. This CDR3 contains 18 residues. Looking up the rest from reference TRBV5-1 and TRBJ2-7 gives the full variable domain: KAGVTQTPRYLIKTRGQQVTLSCSPISGHRSVSWYQQTPGQGLQFLFEYFSETQRNKGNFPGRFSGRQFSNSRSEMNVSTLELGDSALYLCASSFGGGGTRKSYEQYFGPGTRLTVT.

This clone was recorded at least ten times. The read falls 3 residues short of the CDR3 end, and the missing part is taken from the germline J gene. The V gene is TRBV7-9, the J gene TRBJ2-7, with TRBD1 matching over 9 bases. Per germline, CDR1 SEHNR and CDR2 FQNEAQ (reference sequence). Trimming at V came to 7 bases and at J to 4 bases, leaving 11 bases not matched to a gene. The CDR3 is 15 amino acids. The CDR3 loop reads CASNPTGTGLYEQYF. The sequenced CDR3 bases are TGTGCCAGCAACCCGACCGGGACAGGGCTGTACGAG.

This clone occurred many times. The read halts 3 residues ahead of the CDR3 end, with the missing end drawn from the germline J gene. V usage is TRBV5-1 and J usage is TRBJ2-2, with 10 nucleotides matching TRBD2. Trimming cost V 4 bases and J 5 bases; bases outside gene matches: 14. CDR3 length: 18 amino acids. Germline CDR1 is SGHRS and CDR2 is YFSETQ. The covered CDR3 bases are TGCGCCAGCAGCCAATGGACTAGCGGACCCCTTGGTACCGGGGAG. This gives the protein CASSQWTSGPLGTGE. The full CDR3 protein reads CASSQWTSGPLGTGELFF.

This clone was observed at least ten times. The CDR3 end is not reached by the read, which stops 3 residues before it; the germline J gene fills it in. The gene calls are TRBV30 and TRBJ2-7; TRBD2 matches at 11 bases. This CDR3 comprises 14 residues. J gave up 3 bases and V 3 bases, and 4 bases lay outside the gene matches. Germline-derived CDR1 and CDR2 are GTSNPN and SVGIG (reference sequence). The CDR3 sequence is CAWRIAGGSYEQYF. The covered CDR3 bases are TGTGCCTGGAGGATAGCGGGAGGGAGCTACGAG.

This clone was counted many times. The read is 3 residues too short to cover the CDR3 end, so that end is filled in from the germline J gene. The chain recombines TRBV20-1 with TRBJ1-6; no firm D call. CDR1 and CDR2 from the germline V gene are DFQATT and SNEGSKA (reference sequence). V was cut by 3 bases and J by 7 bases, with 16 bases left in between. The CDR3 is 15 amino acids. The CDR3 protein is CSARSLAYWNSPLHF. Partial CDR3 DNA: TGCAGTGCTAGGTCCCTAGCATACTGGAATTCACCC.

This clone was seen at least ten times. The junction differs from germline at one of its ends, possibly a read error. The sequence runs out 3 residues before the end of the CDR3; the remainder is reconstructed from the germline J gene. The chain couples TRBV4-2 to TRBJ2-7; D possibly uses TRBD1 or TRBD2 (6 bases each). Germline V CDR1 and CDR2: LGHNA, YNFKEQ. The CDR3 totals 17 residues. The CDR3 spells CASSQSWRGSTSYEQYF. The DNA read from the CDR3 is TGCGCCAGCAGCCAATCTTGGAGGGGGAGTACCTCCTACGAG.

This clone showed up just a few times. The read terminates 3 residues before the CDR3 end, so the remaining end is supplied by the germline J gene. The chain has TRBV7-6 and TRBJ2-1, with a tentative D call TRBD1 (6 bases). This CDR3 region has 15 residues. From germline, CDR1 is SGHVS and CDR2 FNYEAQ. Trimming pared 5 bases from V and 6 bases from J, leaving 17 bases between. CDR3 DNA, as far as it was read: TGTGCCAGCAGCGCCCCCCCCCAGGGGCGCAATGAG. Amino acids: CASSAPPQGRNE. In full, the CDR3 is CASSAPPQGRNEQFF.

This clone has ten or more counts. The CDR3 extends 3 residues past the end of the read, so its final part is completed from the germline J gene. The chain employs TRBV20-1 and TRBJ2-7; a possible D gene is TRBD1 (5 bases). The CDR3 runs to 12 residues. The germline CDR1 and CDR2 sequences are DFQATT and SNEGSKA (reference sequence). V was clipped by 5 bases and J by 1 base, with 9 bases between them. The CDR3 protein is CSAYDRSYEQYF. The CDR3 bases that were read are TGCAGTGCTTACGACAGATCCTACGAG.

In this sample, this clone turned up many times. Sequencing ends 3 residues short of the CDR3 end; the germline J gene provides the rest. J is TRBJ2-7 and V is TRBV7-2; 9 nucleotides line up with TRBD1. The germline V gene encodes CDR1 SGHTA and CDR2 FQGNSA. V gave up 5 bases and J gave up 2 bases; unmatched junction bases: 4. The CDR3 spans 14 residues. The part of the CDR3 DNA that was read is TGTGCCAGCAGCCCCTGGACAGGGGCCTACGAG. Amino acids: CASSPWTGAYE. In full, the CDR3 is CASSPWTGAYEQYF.

This clone was picked up many times. Sequencing ends 3 residues short of the CDR3 end; the germline J gene provides the rest. The chain is built from TRBV20-1 and TRBJ2-1, with TRBD2 as a possible D gene (5 bases). This CDR3 is built from 15 residues. Between the trimmed V and J ends, which lost 0 bases and 3 bases, there was a span of 12 bases. Germline V gives CDR1 DFQATT, CDR2 SNEGSKA (reference sequence). The part of the CDR3 DNA that was read is TGCAGTGCTAGAGATCCGAGGGCAGACTACAATGAG. Its protein product is CSARDPRADYNE. The whole CDR3 sequence reads CSARDPRADYNEQFF.

This clone was observed at least ten times. The read is 3 residues too short to cover the CDR3 end, so that end is filled in from the germline J gene. This chain connects TRBV7-2 to TRBJ2-7, with 8 bases fitting TRBD2. CDR1 is SGHTA and CDR2 is FQGNSA in the germline V gene. The V segment lost 4 bases and the J segment 2 bases; nucleotides outside the gene matches: 7. CDR3 length: 15 residues. CDR3 residues: CASSSQAGVAYEQYF. The sequenced CDR3 bases are TGTGCCAGCAGCTCTCAAGCGGGAGTAGCCTACGAG.

This clone appeared many times. Read data end 3 residues before the CDR3 end; the end is taken from the germline J gene. The V and J genes are TRBV12-3 or TRBV12-4 and TRBJ2-7; D is possibly TRBD1 (5 bases). V was pared by 4 bases and J by 4 bases, with 11 bases between. The CDR3 has 13 residues. This CDR3 is CASSSETVYEQYF. Incomplete CDR3 DNA: TGTGCCAGCAGTTCCGAGACAGTATACGAG.

This clone was seen ten or more times. The CDR3 end falls 3 residues outside the read, so it is completed with the germline J gene. The rearrangement links TRBV19 to TRBJ1-3; the D gene is possibly TRBD1 (5 bases). CDR1 is LNHDA, CDR2 SQIVND, per germline (reference sequence). The CDR3 sequence is 13 residues long. Trimming stripped 7 bases from V and 7 bases from J, with 14 bases between. The CDR3 is CASTTGIWNTIYF. The part of the CDR3 DNA that was read is TGTGCCAGTACAACAGGCATCTGGAACACC.

Many counts were recorded for this clone. The read stops 3 residues short of the end of the CDR3; the missing end is completed from the germline J gene. This chain links TRBV4-2 with TRBJ2-1; 11 bases agree with TRBD2. V lost 4 bases to trimming and J lost 1 base; unmatched junction nucleotides: 15. There are 20 residues in the CDR3. Germline V gene sequence: CDR1 LGHNA, CDR2 YNFKEQ. Here the CDR3 reads CASSPIAGGSLFKSYNEQFF. The CDR3 bases that were read are TGTGCCAGCAGCCCAATAGCGGGAGGGAGTCTTTTTAAATCCTACAATGAG.

There are a few counts of this clone. The CDR3 end is not reached by the read, which stops 3 residues before it; the germline J gene fills it in. The J gene is TRBJ2-7, the V gene TRBV11-2; 10 bases match TRBD1. After removal of 6 bases from V and 1 base from J, the junction contained 6 bases not matched to a gene. This CDR3 spans 15 amino acids. From germline, CDR1 is SGHAT and CDR2 FQNNGV. The CDR3 is CASSMTGGPSYEQYF. The sequenced part of the CDR3 DNA is TGTGCCAGCAGTATGACAGGGGGCCCGTCCTACGAG.

This clone has ten or more counts. The read finishes 3 residues shy of the CDR3 end, and the germline J gene is used to complete it. This chain links TRBV20-1 with TRBJ2-4; 8 bases fit TRBD2. Trimming took 6 bases from V and 6 from J; bases not matched to a gene: 10. The CDR3 is 14 residues long. CDR1 DFQATT and CDR2 SNEGSKA come from the germline V gene (reference sequence). CDR3 residues: CSAQGGGPRNIQYF. The sequenced part of the CDR3 DNA is TGCAGTGCCCAGGGCGGGGGGCCTAGAAACATT.

There are many counts of this clone. Read sequence stops 3 residues before the CDR3 end, and the germline J gene provides the missing end. The chain uses TRBV2 and TRBJ2-3, with 7 bases aligning to TRBD1. Germline CDR1 SNHLY, CDR2 FYNNEI. This CDR3 is 14 amino acids long. V lost 6 bases to trimming and J lost 3 bases; unmatched junction nucleotides: 6. The CDR3 loop reads CASRKTGITDTQYF. Partial CDR3 DNA: TGTGCCAGCAGGAAGACAGGGATTACAGATACG.

Ten or more counts support this clone. The read terminates 3 residues ahead of where the CDR3 ends, so the germline J gene completes it. V is TRBV5-1 and J is TRBJ1-4; 7 nucleotides agree with TRBD1. V shed 3 bases, J shed 0 bases, and the junction held 2 bases outside the gene matches. The CDR3 runs to 15 residues. CDR1 is SGHRS, CDR2 YFSETQ, per germline. The sequenced CDR3 bases are TGCGCCAGCAGCTGGGACAGTTCAACTAATGAAAAA. Translated, it gives CASSWDSSTNEK. The full-length CDR3 reads as CASSWDSSTNEKLFF.